The TCR beta chain described here comes from a study of T cell responses to AZD1222 COVID-19 vaccine. With 4 bases clipped from V and 4 bases from J, the junction kept 9 bases outside the gene matches. The germline gives CDR1 LGHNA, CDR2 YNFKEQ. The length of the CDR3 is 17 residues. Using immunoSEQ multiplex PCR, the repertoire was profiled, and TCRdb retains in-frame clones only, with some absent. The table lists about 39,000 clones, around 88% of them singletons. General study findings and limits: Donors in the cohort were predominantly white British and more often female, and clonal diversity was possibly underestimated. With two AZD1222 doses given, Spike-specific TCR breadth and depth both rose. Repertoires were obtained solely post-peak T cell response.

Pooled in the analysis were second doses at about 4 or about 12 weeks. This clone was detected once. Its cognate antigen is unknown. J is TRBJ2-3 and V is TRBV4-2, with 12 bases fitting TRBD2. The TCR comes from an adult who received the AZD1222 COVID-19 vaccine. This specimen consisted of peripheral blood, obtained 28 days after the second AZD1222 dose. The CDR3 protein is CASSLGLAGSVADTQYF. The CDR3 DNA is TGTGCCAGCAGCCTTGGACTAGCGGGGAGCGTCGCAGATACGCAGTATTTT.